Below, 9 T cell receptor beta chains from the same sample are listed, as sequenced in a study of human T cells and chemical hapten exposure. Each CDR3 protein is one row after TCRdb ran MiXCR on the RACE reads. This table has over 65,000 distinct CDR3 sequences, around 10% appearing once. Time point specified: patch test 3, about 24 weeks after DPC sensitization. The treatment here: therapeutic diphenylcyclopropenone sensitization with weekly scalp DPC. Material: whole blood, obtained in connection with sensitization to the hapten diphenylcyclopropenone (DPC). All receptors derive from a woman aged 45 to 65 with alopecia areata. Some clones in this sample may be carry-over from other donors' samples.

This chain links TRBV28 with TRBJ1-1; D perhaps matches TRBD1 (5 bases). The V gene lost 6 bases and the J gene lost 6 bases, with 23 bases spanning the gap. CDR1 and CDR2 from the germline V gene are MDHEN and SYDVKM. This CDR3 comprises 16 residues. The CDR3 spells CASSLAQGEVPPEAFF. CDR3 sequence (DNA): TGTGCCAGCAGCCTCGCGCAGGGCGAGGTGCCACCTGAAGCTTTCTTT.

At least ten counts were recorded for this clonotype. This sequence joins TRBV15 and TRBJ2-3; 7 bases align to TRBD2. The V segment lost 0 bases and the J segment 8 bases; nucleotides outside the gene matches: 2. Germline V CDR1 and CDR2: LNHNV, YYDKDF (reference sequence). The CDR3 has 13 amino acids. In DNA, the CDR3 is TGTGCCACCAGCAGAGACCTAGCGGCTACGCAGTATTTT. This sequence encodes CATSRDLAATQYF.

This chain uses TRBV18 with TRBJ1-1, with TRBD1 matching over 8 bases. Losses at the gene ends were 1 base for V and 0 bases for J; bases not matched to a gene: 10. Germline assignment: CDR1 KGHSH and CDR2 LQKENI. The CDR3 totals 18 residues. Here the CDR3 reads CASSPRQGRGLMNTEAFF. The CDR3 DNA is TGTGCCAGCTCACCACGACAGGGGAGGGGGCTTATGAACACTGAAGCTTTCTTT.

The rearrangement uses TRBV6-1 and TRBJ1-1, with a weak D call TRBD1 (5 bases). Germline lookup yields CDR1 MNHNS and CDR2 SASEGT. The CDR3 sequence is 14 residues long. V was clipped by 8 bases and J by 0 bases, with 13 bases between them. The CDR3 spells CASLGGIVNTEAFF. The CDR3 nucleotides are TGTGCCAGCCTTGGGGGTATAGTGAACACTGAAGCTTTCTTT.

This clonotype was counted a single time. This clone may be a read error of a much larger clone one base away. Since no conserved phenylalanine or tryptophan closes the CDR3, a read error is the likely cause. The CDR3 nucleotides are TGTGCCAGCAGCTTAGATAAGGCAACTGACCGGCAGTTCATC. It yields the protein CASSLDKATDRQFI. The V call is TRBV11-2, the J call TRBJ2-1; unclear D gene. The CDR3 spans 14 residues. V was clipped by 0 bases and J by 12 bases, with 15 bases between them. Germline values: CDR1 SGHAT, CDR2 FQNNGV.

This clonotype was counted a few times. The chain uses TRBV28 and TRBJ2-7, with 9 bases that match TRBD2. The CDR3 length is 18 residues. Germline V lookup: CDR1 MDHEN, CDR2 SYDVKM. With 2 bases clipped from V and 0 bases from J, the junction kept 11 bases outside the gene matches. In nucleotides, the CDR3 is TGTGCCAGCAGTTTAGCCCCTAGCGGGGACCCCTTCTCCTACGAGCAGTACTTC. Translating gives CASSLAPSGDPFSYEQYF. Full variable domain (rest looked up from reference TRBV28 and TRBJ2-7): DVKVTQSSRYLVKRTGEKVFLECVQDMDHENMFWYRQDPGLGLRLIYFSYDVKMKEKGDIPEGYSVSREKKERFSLILESASTNQTSMYLCASSLAPSGDPFSYEQYFGPGTRLTVT.

The sample holds many counts of this clonotype. V gene TRBV7-6 combines with J gene TRBJ1-1, with D unclear. CDR1 is SGHVS and CDR2 is FNYEAQ in the germline V gene. The CDR3 loop spans 13 amino acids. The V gene lost 1 base and the J gene lost 7 bases, with 10 bases spanning the gap. The CDR3 is CASSLVGGDEAFF. DNA of the CDR3: TGTGCCAGCAGCTTAGTTGGTGGGGATGAAGCTTTCTTT. Drawing the rest from reference TRBV7-6 and TRBJ1-1, the complete variable domain is GAGVSQSPRYKVTKRGQDVALRCDPISGHVSLYWYRQALGQGPEFLTYFNYEAQQDKSGLPNDRFSAERPEGSISTLTIQRTEQRDSAMYRCASSLVGGDEAFFGQGTRLTVV.

This clonotype was seen repeatedly, ten times or more. The J gene is TRBJ1-1, the V gene TRBV3-1; D remains ambiguous. The V gene's germline CDR1 is LGHDT and CDR2 YNNKEL (reference sequence). Trimming pared 5 bases from V and 4 bases from J, leaving 8 bases between. The CDR3 extends over 12 amino acids. CDR3 sequence (DNA): TGTGCCAGCAGCGCCATCGGCACTGAAGCTTTCTTT. Translated, it gives CASSAIGTEAFF.

This clonotype was seen a few times. CDR3 sequence (DNA): TGTGCCAGCTCCCCCGGACAGGTCGAGACCCAGTACTTC. Translating gives CASSPGQVETQYF. This rearrangement joins TRBV18 to TRBJ2-5; 7 nucleotides line up with TRBD1. The trim removed 6 bases at V and 5 bases at J, leaving 6 bases unmatched. Per germline, CDR1 KGHSH and CDR2 LQKENI. This CDR3 contains 13 residues.